Shown below are 19 T cell receptor beta chains from a single sample sequenced in a study of T cells in localized non-small cell lung cancer. Method: immunoSEQ multiplex PCR; TCRdb's copy keeps in-frame clones and lacks some. The table has roughly 53,000 clones, around 80% seen once. Sequenced material: peripheral blood mononuclear cells, taken before any cancer treatment. Receptor source: a man aged 40 to 69 with stage III lung adenocarcinoma.

This clone has only a few counts. V is TRBV2 and J is TRBJ1-5; 7 bases match TRBD1. The germline gives CDR1 SNHLY, CDR2 FYNNEI. The V gene end was trimmed by 5 bases and the J gene end by 5 bases; junction bases not matched to a gene: 15. The CDR3 totals 17 residues. CDR3 protein: CASSNYRDSPRDQPQHF. In DNA, the CDR3 is TGTGCCAGCAGTAACTACCGGGACAGCCCCCGGGATCAGCCCCAGCATTTT.

The rearrangement links TRBV19 to TRBJ2-2, with D uncertain. Germline assignment: CDR1 LNHDA and CDR2 SQIVND (reference sequence). V dropped 2 bases and J dropped 1 base, with 11 bases sitting between them. The CDR3 loop spans 16 amino acids. CDR3 in amino acids: CASSIRGKLNTGELFF. The CDR3 nucleotides are TGTGCCAGTAGTATACGAGGCAAATTGAACACCGGGGAGCTGTTTTTT.

The J gene is TRBJ1-1, the V gene TRBV9; 9 bases agree with TRBD1. The CDR3 covers 15 residues. Germline V lookup: CDR1 SGDLS, CDR2 YYNGEE. The V segment lost 4 bases and the J segment 1 base; nucleotides outside the gene matches: 5. CDR3 in amino acids: CASSLGQGPNTEAFF. The CDR3 nucleotides are TGTGCCAGCAGCTTGGGACAGGGCCCGAACACTGAAGCTTTCTTT.

The chain employs TRBV2 and TRBJ2-3, with TRBD2 identical over 8 bases. CDR1 is SNHLY, CDR2 FYNNEI, per germline. This CDR3 spans 17 amino acids. Unmatched junction bases numbered 8, after V lost 3 bases and J lost 0 bases. The CDR3 region is CASSEARAGGSTDTQYF. Written as DNA, the CDR3 is TGTGCCAGCAGTGAGGCGCGGGCGGGAGGTAGCACAGATACGCAGTATTTT.

The chain couples TRBV5-1 to TRBJ2-3; 10 bases map to TRBD1. The J segment lost 3 bases and the V segment lost 6 bases, leaving 10 bases of the junction unmatched. The CDR3 has 16 residues. The V gene's germline CDR1 is SGHRS and CDR2 YFSETQ. CDR3 in DNA: TGCGCCAGCAACCCCCTGACAGGGGGCCTGACAGATACGCAGTATTTT. Amino acid sequence: CASNPLTGGLTDTQYF.

This clone occurred a few times. The gene calls are TRBV11-2 and TRBJ2-2; no clear D gene. The germline V gene encodes CDR1 SGHAT and CDR2 FQNNGV. Trimming stripped 2 bases from V and 4 bases from J, with 8 bases between. There are 14 residues in the CDR3. For the CDR3, the DNA is TGTGCCAGCAGCTTAACCGGATCCACCGGGGAGCTGTTTTTT. It yields the protein CASSLTGSTGELFF.

The chain recombines TRBV11-2 with TRBJ2-1; D is undetermined. Germline-derived CDR1 and CDR2 are SGHAT and FQNNGV. This CDR3 is 14 amino acids long. V lost 1 base, J lost 8 bases, and 12 bases lay in between. CDR3 region: CASSLGVFSDEQFF. The CDR3 nucleotides read TGTGCCAGCAGCTTAGGAGTCTTTTCGGATGAGCAGTTCTTC.

This clone was found a few times. The V call is TRBV30, the J call TRBJ2-3; D gene ambiguous. The germline V gene encodes CDR1 GTSNPN and CDR2 SVGIG (reference sequence). The CDR3 totals 14 residues. The V end was cut by 4 bases, the J end by 4 bases, with 15 bases between. The CDR3 loop reads CAWTPFRGADTQYF. The DNA of the CDR3 is TGTGCCTGGACCCCCTTCCGTGGGGCAGATACGCAGTATTTT.

The CDR3 here is CSVAGTSGSSRETQYF. The CDR3 DNA reads TGCAGCGTTGCGGGGACTAGCGGGAGCTCCCGAGAGACCCAGTACTTC. J is TRBJ2-5 and V is TRBV29-1; 14 bases agree with TRBD2. The CDR3 is 16 residues long. CDR1 and CDR2 from the germline V gene are SQVTM and ANQGSEA. J lost 4 bases, V lost 4 bases, and 8 bases had no gene match.

V gene TRBV7-9 combines with J gene TRBJ2-6; D not certain. V lost 4 bases and J 0 bases, leaving 19 bases between the germline ends. The CDR3 runs to 19 residues. CDR1 SEHNR and CDR2 FQNEAQ come from the germline V gene (reference sequence). DNA for the CDR3: TGTGCCAGCAGCTCTCCTCGGGCAGAACCTTTCTCTGGGGCCAACGTCCTGACTTTC. Amino acids: CASSSPRAEPFSGANVLTF.

The chain combines TRBV19 with TRBJ1-5; D is unclear. Germline V gene lookup returns CDR1 LNHDA and CDR2 SQIVND (reference sequence). Trimming removed 5 bases at V and 2 bases at J, with 10 bases between. The CDR3 has 14 amino acids. This chain's CDR3 is CASSYSGGNQPQHF. In DNA, the CDR3 is TGTGCCAGTAGTTATAGCGGGGGCAATCAGCCCCAGCATTTT.

The chain is built from TRBV7-3 and TRBJ1-2, with TRBD1 matching over 7 bases. J lost 2 bases, V lost 5 bases, and 11 bases had no gene match. The CDR3 is 16 amino acids. Per the germline V gene, CDR1 is SGHTA and CDR2 is FQGTGA. This chain's CDR3 is CASSPTGGGPNYGYTF. The CDR3 DNA follows: TGTGCCAGCAGCCCCACCGGAGGGGGCCCGAACTATGGCTACACCTTC.

This chain connects TRBV5-1 to TRBJ1-1; 8 bases map to TRBD1. J was trimmed by 2 bases and V by 1 base; bases with no gene match: 16. This CDR3 region has 19 residues. The germline V gene has CDR1 SGHRS and CDR2 YFSETQ. The CDR3 loop reads CASSLWGSAQGAGNTEAFF. CDR3 sequence (DNA): TGCGCCAGCAGCTTGTGGGGTTCGGCGCAGGGGGCGGGAAACACTGAAGCTTTCTTT.

The chain couples TRBV19 to TRBJ2-2; 8 bases are shared with TRBD1. This CDR3 region has 13 residues. Germline V CDR1 and CDR2: LNHDA, SQIVND (reference sequence). V was clipped by 6 bases and J by 7 bases; unmatched bases: 4. The CDR3 DNA reads as TGTGCCAGTAGCCTGACAGGGGTCGGGGAGCTGTTTTTT. It yields the protein CASSLTGVGELFF.

The J gene is TRBJ2-1, the V gene TRBV9; no clear D gene. With 1 base removed from V and 3 bases from J, the gap between germline ends came to 17 bases. Germline CDR1 and CDR2: SGDLS and YYNGEE. The CDR3 is 17 amino acids. CDR3 bases: TGTGCCAGCAGCGTAAATGCCCTGGGCGGCCTCTACAATGAGCAGTTCTTC. It codes for CASSVNALGGLYNEQFF. Supplemented by reference TRBV9 and TRBJ2-1, the full variable domain reads DSGVTQTPKHLITATGQRVTLRCSPRSGDLSVYWYQQSLDQGLQFLIQYYNGEERAKGNILERFSAQQFPDLHSELNLSSLELGDSALYFCASSVNALGGLYNEQFFGPGTRLTVL.

The V call is TRBV27, the J call TRBJ2-1; no clear D gene. Germline V lookup: CDR1 MNHEY, CDR2 SMNVEV (reference sequence). CDR3 length equals 11 residues. V was clipped by 5 bases and J by 8 bases, with 7 bases between them. The CDR3, as DNA: TGTGCCAGCAGTAGTTTCCATGAGCAGTTCTTC. It yields the protein CASSSFHEQFF.

The rearrangement links TRBV4-3 to TRBJ1-2; a weak D match, TRBD1 (5 bases). CDR1 and CDR2 from the germline V gene are LGHNA and YSLEER. This CDR3 is built from 14 residues. The V end lost 0 bases, the J end lost 7 bases, and 12 bases lay between the germline ends. The CDR3 DNA is TGCGCCAGCAGCCAAGATCGGGGGAAACCTGGCTACACCTTC. This gives the protein CASSQDRGKPGYTF.

V is TRBV7-9 and J is TRBJ1-3; D not certain. V dropped 1 base and J dropped 4 bases, with 14 bases sitting between them. The CDR3 is made up of 16 amino acids. The V gene's germline CDR1 is SEHNR and CDR2 FQNEAQ (reference sequence). The CDR3 reads CASSLERSQRGNTIYF. The CDR3 DNA sequence: TGTGCCAGCAGCTTAGAGAGAAGCCAACGGGGAAACACCATATATTTT. Based on the CDR3 plus reference TRBV7-9 and TRBJ1-3, the full variable domain is DTGVSQNPRHKITKRGQNVTFRCDPISEHNRLYWYRQTLGQGPEFLTYFQNEAQLEKSRLLSDRFSAERPKGSFSTLEIQRTEQGDSAMYLCASSLERSQRGNTIYFGEGSWLTVV.

This clone turned up a few times. The chain combines TRBV28 with TRBJ1-1; 7 nucleotides line up with TRBD1. Germline CDR1 and CDR2: MDHEN and SYDVKM. This CDR3 is built from 16 residues. The junction had 9 bases not matched to a gene; V was cut back by 5 bases and J by 0 bases. CDR3 coding DNA: TGTGCCAGCAGTCCCTATTCCGGGACAGTGAACACTGAAGCTTTCTTT. The encoded protein is CASSPYSGTVNTEAFF. The whole variable domain, filled in from reference TRBV28 and TRBJ1-1, reads DVKVTQSSRYLVKRTGEKVFLECVQDMDHENMFWYRQDPGLGLRLIYFSYDVKMKEKGDIPEGYSVSREKKERFSLILESASTNQTSMYLCASSPYSGTVNTEAFFGQGTRLTVV.